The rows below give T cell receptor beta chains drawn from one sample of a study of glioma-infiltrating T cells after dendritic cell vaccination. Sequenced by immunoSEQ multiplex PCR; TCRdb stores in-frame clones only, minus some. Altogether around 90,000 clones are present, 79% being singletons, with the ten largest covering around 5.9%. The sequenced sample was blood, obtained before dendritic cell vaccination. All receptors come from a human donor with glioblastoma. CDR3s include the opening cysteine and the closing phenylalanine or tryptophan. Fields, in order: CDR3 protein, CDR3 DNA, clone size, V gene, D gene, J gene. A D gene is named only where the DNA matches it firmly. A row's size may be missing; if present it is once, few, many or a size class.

CASRLGQPNTEAFF,TGTGCCAGCAGACTGGGACAACCGAACACTGAAGCTTTCTTT,.,TRBV6-6,.,TRBJ1-1
CASSEDIANYGYTF,TGTGCCAGCAGCGAAGACATTGCTAACTATGGCTACACCTTC,.,TRBV28,.,TRBJ1-2
CASSVNKDRLRGNTEAFF,TGTGCCAGCAGTGTAAATAAGGATCGCCTTCGAGGGAACACTGAAGCTTTCTTT,.,TRBV2,.,TRBJ1-1
CASSPPSGNTIYF,TGTGCCAGCAGCCCTCCCTCTGGAAACACCATATATTTT,once,TRBV7-2,.,TRBJ1-3
CASSILTGYEQYF,TGTGCCAGTAGTATACTAACAGGCTACGAGCAGTACTTC,.,TRBV19,.,TRBJ2-7
CASSYGGTGGYGYTF,TGTGCCAGCAGTTACGGGGGGACAGGGGGCTATGGCTACACCTTC,.,TRBV6-5,TRBD1,TRBJ1-2
CASSPTGGRETQYF,TGTGCCAGCAGCCCGACAGGGGGCCGAGAGACCCAGTACTTC,.,TRBV5-6,TRBD1,TRBJ2-5
CASSLAVGTWNTGELFF,TGTGCCAGCAGCTTAGCGGTCGGGACTTGGAACACCGGGGAGCTGTTTTTT,once,TRBV7-9,.,TRBJ2-2
CASGQRDTQETQYF,TGTGCTAGTGGTCAACGGGACACTCAAGAGACCCAGTACTTC,.,TRBV12-5,.,TRBJ2-5
CASSQDPAGTQETQYF,TGCGCCAGCAGCCAAGATCCAGCGGGTACCCAAGAGACCCAGTACTTC,.,TRBV4-1,.,TRBJ2-5
CASSSLGAGDTEAFF,TGTGCCAGTAGTTCCCTTGGGGCGGGGGACACTGAAGCTTTCTTT,few,TRBV19,.,TRBJ1-1
CASSFGQGRRETQYF,TGTGCCAGCAGTTTTGGACAGGGACGCAGGGAGACCCAGTACTTC,few,TRBV28,TRBD1,TRBJ2-5
CAISERGGQNSYNEQFF,TGTGCCATCAGTGAACGGGGGGGTCAGAACTCCTACAATGAGCAGTTCTTC,few,TRBV10-3,TRBD2,TRBJ2-1
CASSPLAQTANTGELFF,TGTGCCAGCAGCCCCCTAGCGCAAACGGCGAACACCGGGGAGCTGTTTTTT,.,TRBV11-2,.,TRBJ2-2
CASRSRAGGSYEQYF,TGTGCCAGCAGATCCCGGGCGGGAGGATCCTACGAGCAGTACTTC,.,TRBV2,TRBD2,TRBJ2-7
CASSPLTPGDTQYF,TGTGCCAGCTCACCTCTTACGCCCGGGGATACGCAGTATTTT,.,TRBV18,.,TRBJ2-3
CASSLVSGNPSGNTIYF,TGCGCCAGCAGCTTGGTGTCAGGCAACCCCTCTGGAAACACCATATATTTT,.,TRBV5-1,.,TRBJ1-3
CASSESTGVKAFF,TGCGCCAGCAGTGAGTCGACGGGTGTTAAAGCTTTCTTT,few,TRBV10-1,.,TRBJ1-1
CASTTSGTIYEQYF,TGTGCCAGCACCACCAGCGGGACCATCTACGAGCAGTACTTC,medium-sized,TRBV6-6,TRBD2,TRBJ2-7
CASSPSTAIAGGLNEQFF,TGTGCCAGCAGCCCCTCCACCGCGATAGCGGGAGGTCTCAATGAGCAGTTCTTC,.,TRBV7-6,TRBD2,TRBJ2-1
CATSPLGQGGELFF,TGTGCCACCAGCCCCTTGGGACAGGGAGGGGAGCTGTTTTTT,once,TRBV15,TRBD1,TRBJ2-2
CASSLTGGSYNEQFF,TGCGCCAGCAGCTTGACAGGGGGCTCCTACAATGAGCAGTTCTTC,.,TRBV5-1,TRBD1,TRBJ2-1
CASSLGPGGTYEQYF,TGTGCCAGCAGCTTGGGACCGGGGGGCACCTACGAGCAGTACTTC,few,TRBV5-4,.,TRBJ2-7
CATSPGQGFTIYF,TGTGCCACCAGCCCGGGACAGGGGTTCACCATATATTTT,.,TRBV15,TRBD1,TRBJ1-3
CASSLVTGAPVGAFF,TGTGCCAGCAGCTTAGTAACAGGGGCACCGGTGGGAGCTTTCTTT,.,TRBV7-9,TRBD1,TRBJ1-1
CASSMTGGGQPQHF,TGTGCCAGTAGTATGACAGGGGGCGGGCAGCCCCAGCATTTT,once,TRBV19,TRBD1,TRBJ1-5
CASSFIQQETQYF,TGCGCCAGCAGCTTTATCCAGCAAGAGACCCAGTACTTC,.,TRBV5-1,.,TRBJ2-5
CASSPQDFATEAFF,TGTGCCAGCAGTCCCCAGGATTTCGCCACTGAAGCTTTCTTT,.,TRBV28,.,TRBJ1-1
CASSYEARQGGELFF,TGCGCCAGCAGCTATGAAGCTAGACAGGGGGGGGAGCTGTTTTTT,.,TRBV5-1,TRBD1,TRBJ2-2
CASSFRGFEYGYTF,TGCGCCAGCAGTTTCAGGGGCTTTGAATATGGCTACACCTTC,.,TRBV5-1,.,TRBJ1-2
CASSLVPGNMGTEAFF,TGCGCCAGCAGCTTGGTTCCAGGGAACATGGGGACTGAAGCTTTCTTT,few,TRBV5-1,.,TRBJ1-1
CAWSVSVTGGAFF,TGTGCCTGGAGTGTATCGGTAACAGGGGGAGCTTTCTTT,.,TRBV30,TRBD1,TRBJ1-1
CASSAAQGSEAFF,TGTGCCAGCAGCGCGGCCCAGGGGTCTGAAGCTTTCTTT,.,TRBV9,.,TRBJ1-1
CASSLSLTNEQFF,TGTGCCAGCAGCTTGTCCCTAACCAATGAGCAGTTCTTC,.,TRBV5-4,.,TRBJ2-1
CSVEGRGTEAFF,TGCAGCGTTGAAGGAAGGGGCACTGAAGCTTTCTTT,.,TRBV29-1,.,TRBJ1-1
CASSQELSSAEKASTEAFF,TGCGCCAGCAGCCAAGAACTATCCAGCGCGGAGAAGGCGAGCACTGAAGCTTTCTTT,.,TRBV4-1,.,TRBJ1-1
CASRTQASSYEQYF,TGCGCCAGCAGAACACAGGCGAGCTCCTACGAGCAGTACTTC,.,TRBV5-1,.,TRBJ2-7
CASSLEASGRPYEQYF,TGTGCCAGCAGCTTAGAGGCTAGCGGGAGACCCTACGAGCAGTACTTC,many,TRBV7-9,TRBD2,TRBJ2-7
CASRSTGSSYEQYF,TGTGCCAGCAGATCTACAGGGAGCTCCTACGAGCAGTACTTC,.,TRBV6-5,.,TRBJ2-7
CASQGSYEQYF,TGTGCCAGTCAGGGGTCATACGAGCAGTACTTC,few,TRBV28,.,TRBJ2-7
CASSSPGLAVKETQYF,TGTGCCAGCAGTTCCCCGGGACTAGCGGTTAAAGAGACCCAGTACTTC,.,TRBV6-5,TRBD2,TRBJ2-5
CASSFRPGEYNEQFF,TGTGCCAGCAGCTTTCGGCCAGGGGAGTACAATGAGCAGTTCTTC,few,TRBV11-2,.,TRBJ2-1
CASSLEGLAVNEQFF,TGCGCCAGCAGCTTGGAGGGCCTAGCCGTCAATGAGCAGTTCTTC,.,TRBV5-1,.,TRBJ2-1
CASSLDRGKDSPLHF,TGCGCCAGCAGCTTGGATCGGGGAAAGGATTCACCCCTCCACTTT,.,TRBV5-1,.,TRBJ1-6
CASRPDYYTGELFF,TGTGCCAGCAGGCCCGACTACTACACCGGGGAGCTGTTTTTT,.,TRBV7-9,.,TRBJ2-2
CAWRGVGSEKLFF,TGTGCCTGGAGAGGGGTAGGGTCTGAAAAACTGTTTTTT,.,TRBV30,.,TRBJ1-4